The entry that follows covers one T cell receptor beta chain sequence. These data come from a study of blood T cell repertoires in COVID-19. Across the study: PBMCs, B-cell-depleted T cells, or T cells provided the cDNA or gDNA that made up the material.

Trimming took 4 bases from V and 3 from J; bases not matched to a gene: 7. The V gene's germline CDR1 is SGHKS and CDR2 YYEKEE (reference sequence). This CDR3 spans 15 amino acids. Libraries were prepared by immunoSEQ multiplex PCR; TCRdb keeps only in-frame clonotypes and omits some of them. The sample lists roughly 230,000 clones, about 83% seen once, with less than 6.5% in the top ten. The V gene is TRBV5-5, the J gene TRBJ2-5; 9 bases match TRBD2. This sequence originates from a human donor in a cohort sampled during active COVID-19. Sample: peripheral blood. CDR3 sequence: CASSILAGAEETQYF. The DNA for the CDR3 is TGTGCCAGCAGCATCTTAGCGGGGGCTGAAGAGACCCAGTACTTC.